The 18 T cell receptor beta chains in this list originate from one sample, sequenced in a study of T cells in Graves' hyperthyroidism and ophthalmopathy. Regions amplified from RNA transcripts were the TCR beta CDR3 regions. Using the HTBI primer set, a first-round RT-PCR was run on the TCR CDR3. From the multiplex PCR reads, TCRdb called clonotypes with MiXCR, one entry per CDR3 protein. The sample lists about 330,000 distinct CDR3 sequences, roughly 13% occurring once. Sequenced sample: blood. These receptors came from a woman aged 40 to 50 with Graves' ophthalmopathy.

Concerning this clonotype itself: A much bigger clone sits one base away, suggesting this may be a read error. The CDR3 spells CASSLGLGGANYNEQFF. The CDR3 DNA reads as TGTGCCAGCAGCTTAGGTCTCGGGGGGGCCAACTACAATGAGCAGTTCTTC. The rearrangement uses TRBV7-8 and TRBJ2-1; 8 positions match TRBD2. The CDR3 is 17 amino acids. Germline assignment: CDR1 SGHVS and CDR2 FQNEAQ. The trim removed 1 base at V and 3 bases at J, leaving 8 bases unmatched.

This clonotype was counted many times. The chain employs TRBV29-1 and TRBJ2-7; TRBD1 agrees at 12 bases. Germline CDR1 is SQVTM and CDR2 is ANQGSEA. The ends lost 6 bases at V and 3 bases at J; junction bases unmatched: 9. The CDR3 spans 15 residues. CDR3 nucleotide sequence: TGCAGCGTCTCTGCCGGGACAGGGGGCATCTACGAGCAGTACTTC. The encoded protein is CSVSAGTGGIYEQYF.

This clonotype has at least ten counts. The chain links TRBV2 to TRBJ1-1; D possibly corresponds to TRBD1 (6 bases). From germline, CDR1 is SNHLY and CDR2 FYNNEI. The CDR3 has 14 residues. V gave up 6 bases and J gave up 0 bases, with 11 bases separating them. For the CDR3, the DNA is TGTGCCAGCAGCTTACAGGGAGTGAACACTGAAGCTTTCTTT. Encoded protein: CASSLQGVNTEAFF.

This clonotype showed up many times. This chain joins TRBV19 and TRBJ2-5; TRBD2 is a possible D gene (6 bases). V dropped 7 bases and J dropped 7 bases, with 10 bases sitting between them. This CDR3 is built from 11 residues. CDR1 and CDR2 (germline): LNHDA, SQIVND (reference sequence). The CDR3, as DNA: TGTGCCAGTATGCGGGAAGGGACCCAGTACTTC. This sequence encodes CASMREGTQYF.

This clonotype occurred many times. V usage is TRBV12-3 or TRBV12-4 and J usage is TRBJ1-5; possibly TRBD1 for D (5 bases). The length of the CDR3 is 15 residues. Trimming took off 0 bases at V and 3 bases at J, with 9 bases between the two ends. CDR3: CASSLAGGYNQPQHF. DNA of the CDR3: TGTGCCAGCAGTTTAGCGGGGGGTTACAATCAGCCCCAGCATTTT.

This clonotype turned up a few times. This chain uses TRBV5-5 with TRBJ2-7, with D unresolved. The CDR3 runs 14 residues. Trimming shortened V by 0 bases and J by 4 bases, and 11 bases separated the two germline ends. Per germline, CDR1 SGHKS and CDR2 YYEKEE (reference sequence). The CDR3 coding sequence is TGTGCCAGCAGCTTGGGACCCTCTCAATACGAGCAGTACTTC. Protein: CASSLGPSQYEQYF.

This clonotype was seen many times. The chain combines TRBV10-3 with TRBJ2-7, with D hard to call. CDR1 and CDR2 from the germline V gene are ENHRY and SYGVKD. This CDR3 contains 11 residues. The V end was cut by 5 bases, the J end by 4 bases, with 6 bases between. The CDR3 loop reads CAISYSYEQYF. The CDR3 nucleotides read TGTGCCATCAGTTACAGTTACGAGCAGTACTTC.

This clonotype was found many times. V is TRBV12-3 or TRBV12-4 and J is TRBJ1-2; 7 nucleotides agree with TRBD1. The CDR3 extends over 13 amino acids. V lost 5 bases, J lost 7 bases, and 7 bases stayed unmatched. The CDR3 nucleotides read TGTGCCAGCAGTAGACAGGGATTTACTGGCTACACCTTC. Translated: CASSRQGFTGYTF.

This clonotype was seen repeatedly, ten times or more. The chain couples TRBV20-1 to TRBJ2-7, with 13 bases fitting TRBD2. The CDR3 is 15 residues long. V lost 0 bases to trimming and J lost 3 bases; unmatched junction nucleotides: 2. CDR1 is DFQATT, CDR2 SNEGSKA, per germline (reference sequence). CDR3 protein: CSARDWTSGSYEQYF. DNA for the CDR3: TGCAGTGCTAGAGATTGGACTAGCGGGAGCTACGAGCAGTACTTC.

This clonotype has only a few counts. J is TRBJ1-3 and V is TRBV15, with a tentative D call TRBD1 (6 bases). V was shortened by 3 bases and J by 1 base, with 7 bases between the two germline ends. The germline CDR1 and CDR2 sequences are LNHNV and YYDKDF (reference sequence). There are 14 residues in the CDR3. The CDR3 DNA sequence: TGTGCCACCAGCAGCAGGGGTTCTGGAAACACCATATATTTT. Protein: CATSSRGSGNTIYF.

This clonotype has ten or more counts. V gene TRBV27 combines with J gene TRBJ2-5, with no clear D. Between the trimmed V and J ends, which lost 1 base and 1 base, there was a span of 7 bases. The CDR3 loop spans 14 amino acids. Germline values: CDR1 MNHEY, CDR2 SMNVEV (reference sequence). The CDR3 sequence: CASSLFGGQETQYF. The CDR3 region has the DNA TGTGCCAGCAGTTTATTTGGCGGCCAAGAGACCCAGTACTTC.

At least ten counts were recorded for this clonotype. The V and J genes are TRBV27 and TRBJ1-1; D perhaps matches TRBD1 (6 bases). This CDR3 has 15 residues. Per germline, CDR1 MNHEY and CDR2 SMNVEV (reference sequence). Trimming removed 8 bases from V and 4 bases from J, with 20 bases in between. CDR3 sequence reads: CASVTPTGFCTEAFF. As DNA, the CDR3 is TGTGCCAGCGTAACCCCGACAGGCTTCTGCACTGAAGCTTTCTTT.

The rearrangement joins TRBV29-1 to TRBJ1-1; no clear D gene. The CDR3 has 14 residues. In germline, CDR1 is SQVTM, CDR2 ANQGSEA. Trimming took 7 bases from V and 1 from J, leaving 16 bases between them. The CDR3 nucleotides are TGCAGCGGGTTGGATTGGGTTCGGAACACTGAAGCTTTCTTT. This gives the protein CSGLDWVRNTEAFF.

This clonotype has at least ten counts. The CDR3 loop reads CSAEGTGGSYEQYF. For the CDR3, the DNA is TGCAGTGCGGAAGGGACAGGGGGTTCCTACGAGCAGTACTTC. The chain links TRBV20-1 to TRBJ2-7; 11 bases are shared with TRBD1. The V gene end was trimmed by 6 bases and the J gene end by 1 base; junction bases not matched to a gene: 5. The CDR3 spans 14 residues. Germline V gene lookup returns CDR1 DFQATT and CDR2 SNEGSKA (reference sequence).

This clonotype has ten or more counts. The rearrangement joins TRBV2 to TRBJ1-1, with D perhaps TRBD1 (5 bases). The germline V gene has CDR1 SNHLY and CDR2 FYNNEI. Trimming cost V 4 bases and J 1 base, with 7 bases left between them. This CDR3 is built from 13 residues. The CDR3: CASSGGANTEAFF. DNA of the CDR3: TGTGCCAGCAGTGGCGGGGCGAACACTGAAGCTTTCTTT.

This chain links TRBV4-2 with TRBJ2-7, with D perhaps TRBD2 (5 bases). From germline, CDR1 is LGHNA and CDR2 YNFKEQ. V lost 0 bases and J 0 bases, leaving 18 bases between the germline ends. The CDR3 contains 18 residues. Here the CDR3 reads CASSQEGSGGYRSYEQYF. The CDR3 DNA is TGTGCCAGCAGCCAAGAGGGGAGCGGCGGGTACCGCTCCTACGAGCAGTACTTC.

J is TRBJ2-1 and V is TRBV14, with D maybe TRBD1 (5 bases). The CDR3 is 17 amino acids. V lost 5 bases, J lost 5 bases, and 22 bases lay in between. Germline V CDR1 and CDR2: SGHDN, FVKESK. The CDR3 is CASSASLLRTLNNEQFF. CDR3 nucleotides: TGTGCCAGCAGCGCCAGCCTCCTCCGGACACTAAACAATGAGCAGTTCTTC.

This clonotype was detected many times. V gene TRBV10-3 combines with J gene TRBJ1-2; D is possibly TRBD1 (5 bases). CDR1 is ENHRY, CDR2 SYGVKD, per germline. The CDR3 spans 14 residues. With 4 bases removed from V and 4 bases from J, the gap between germline ends came to 13 bases. The CDR3 nucleotides read TGTGCCATCAGTGGGACCGGGGGTATCTATGGCTACACCTTC. Translated: CAISGTGGIYGYTF.